This section outlines one TCR beta chain sequence together with its context. Its antigen is not known. Relative to the germline gene, one junction end is altered; a read error may explain this. The sample is drawn from a study of post-analysis software for immune sequencing data. Whole-study context: Relapsing-remitting, secondary progressive and progressive-relapsing multiple sclerosis courses were included.

Looked up from germline, CDR1 is SGDLS and CDR2 is YYNGEE. There are 13 residues in the CDR3. Unique molecular identifiers were carried by the TCR beta cDNA libraries. Once roughly 0.9 to 10 million T cells were used, roughly 490,000 cDNA molecules resulted. TCRdb reprocessed the PCR reads via MiXCR and lists one record per CDR3 protein. The sample lists fewer than 850,000 distinct CDR3 sequences, just under 30% occurring once. The study's findings and limits: The study found significantly lower normalized Chao1 diversity in multiple sclerosis patients than in controls. Controls showed lower frequencies than patients for roughly five TRBV segments, and TRBV5-6, TRBV5-1 and TRBV20-1 were among these.

The rearrangement links TRBV9 to TRBJ2-7; D is perhaps TRBD2 (6 bases). The sample comprised blood. This TCR was recovered from a girl aged 5-17 years with multiple sclerosis. The CDR3 DNA is TGTGCCGGCAGCGTAGAGGGAGGCTACGAGCAGTACTTC. This encodes CAGSVEGGYEQYF.